This T cell receptor beta chain stems from a study of shared T cell receptors in the human thymus. This CDR3 has 18 amino acids. Unmatched junction bases numbered 6, after V lost 0 bases and J lost 0 bases. CDR1 is SGHRS, CDR2 YFSETQ, per germline. TCRdb's table, derived via immunoSEQ multiplex PCR, lists solely in-frame clones and lacks some. This sample carries 630,000 or so clones, approximately 87% of them seen once, and the ten largest clones take under 0.01%. The sample was also linked to a second study, of human thymus T cells. That source reports: Thymus was obtained from resections taken during corrective heart surgery.

The sequencing input was thymocytes. The TCR comes from a boy less than two years old with a congenital heart defect. This rearrangement joins TRBV5-1 to TRBJ1-4, with 9 nucleotides matching TRBD1. The CDR3 DNA reads as TGCGCCAGCAGCTTGGGGGACAGGGTGTCGGCAACTAATGAAAAACTGTTTTTT. Translating gives CASSLGDRVSATNEKLFF.